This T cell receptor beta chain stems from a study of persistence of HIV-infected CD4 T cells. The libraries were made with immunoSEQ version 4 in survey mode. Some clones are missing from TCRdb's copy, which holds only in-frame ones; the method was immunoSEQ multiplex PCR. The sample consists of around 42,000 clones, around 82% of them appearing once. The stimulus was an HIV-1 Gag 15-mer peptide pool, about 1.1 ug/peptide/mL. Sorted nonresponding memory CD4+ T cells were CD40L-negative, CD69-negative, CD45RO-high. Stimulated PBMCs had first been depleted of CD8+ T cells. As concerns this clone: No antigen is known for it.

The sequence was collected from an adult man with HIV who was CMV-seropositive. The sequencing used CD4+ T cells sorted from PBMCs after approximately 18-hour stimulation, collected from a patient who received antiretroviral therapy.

CDR3 region: CATSRGWGMDSPLHF. The CDR3 DNA is TGTGCCACCAGCAGGGGCTGGGGGATGGATTCACCCCTCCACTTT. This chain connects TRBV15 to TRBJ1-6, with a possible D match to TRBD1 (5 bases). The germline V gene encodes CDR1 LNHNV and CDR2 YYDKDF (reference sequence). The CDR3 runs to 15 residues. V shed 3 bases and J shed 8 bases, with 14 bases lying between them.